This TCR beta chain was captured in a study of blood T cell repertoires in COVID-19. Study information: COVID-19 samples from acute and convalescent phases originated in the United States, Italy and Spain. T cells, B-cell-depleted T cells, or PBMCs provided the cDNA or gDNA that served as material.

Trimming at V came to 3 bases and at J to 3 bases, leaving 7 bases not matched to a gene. CDR1 is KGHSH and CDR2 is LQKENI in the germline V gene. The CDR3 length is 16 residues. Original data processing: Researchers report that nucleated cell counts were estimated from reference gene primer amplification. This table comes from immunoSEQ multiplex PCR, and its TCRdb copy is limited to in-frame clones, with some not included. That table supplies the V and J calls and clone size; D and trimming were determined from the DNA. The data hold tens of thousands of clones, with around 85% observed a single time.

The sample was peripheral blood. The J gene is TRBJ1-5, the V gene TRBV18, with TRBD1 matching over 8 bases. The receptor's source is a man aged 70-80 years with acute or convalescent COVID-19. CDR3 sequence reads: CASSPSGTGPNQPQHF. The CDR3 coding sequence is TGTGCCAGCTCACCCTCGGGGACAGGACCCAATCAGCCCCAGCATTTT.